This T cell receptor (beta chain) was obtained from a study of CD8 T cells in ankylosing spondylitis. On this clonotype itself: Its antigen remains unknown.

The CDR3 runs to 18 residues. V was pared by 11 bases and J by 0 bases, with 18 bases of the junction left unmatched. TCRdb re-called the 5' RACE reads with MiXCR, one entry per CDR3 protein. Of about 800,000 distinct CDR3 sequences in the sample, 12% were seen once. Overall study results and limits: The study identified a TCR beta motif of several highly homologous variants that appeared characteristic of ankylosing spondylitis blood.

The rearrangement joins TRBV12-3 or TRBV12-4 to TRBJ2-2; 7 nucleotides line up with TRBD1. Sequenced input: blood, either unsorted or a sorted T cell fraction (not recorded which). The TCR sequence derives from a male donor with ankylosing spondylitis. The CDR3 loop is CAFSSTDRAFSNTGELFF. The DNA of the CDR3 is TGTGCCTTCTCGTCGACCGACAGGGCCTTTTCGAACACCGGGGAGCTGTTTTTT.